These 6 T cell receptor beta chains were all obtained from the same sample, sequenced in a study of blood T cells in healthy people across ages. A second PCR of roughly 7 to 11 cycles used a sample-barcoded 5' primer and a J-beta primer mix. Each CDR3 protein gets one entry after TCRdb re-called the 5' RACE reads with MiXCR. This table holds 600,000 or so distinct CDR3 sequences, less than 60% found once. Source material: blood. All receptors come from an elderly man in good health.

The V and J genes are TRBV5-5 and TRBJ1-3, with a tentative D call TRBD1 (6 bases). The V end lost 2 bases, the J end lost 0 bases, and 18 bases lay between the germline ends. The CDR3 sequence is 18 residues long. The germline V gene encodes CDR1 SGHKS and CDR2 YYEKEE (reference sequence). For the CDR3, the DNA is TGTGCCAGCAGCTTCTCCGGGACAACGAAAAACTCTGGAAACACCATATATTTT. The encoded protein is CASSFSGTTKNSGNTIYF.

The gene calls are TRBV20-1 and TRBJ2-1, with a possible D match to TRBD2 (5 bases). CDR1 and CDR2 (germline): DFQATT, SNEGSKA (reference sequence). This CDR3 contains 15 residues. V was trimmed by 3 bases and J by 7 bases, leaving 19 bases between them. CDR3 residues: CSARYPTRDLNEQFF. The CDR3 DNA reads TGCAGTGCTAGGTACCCTACCCGGGATTTAAATGAGCAGTTCTTC.

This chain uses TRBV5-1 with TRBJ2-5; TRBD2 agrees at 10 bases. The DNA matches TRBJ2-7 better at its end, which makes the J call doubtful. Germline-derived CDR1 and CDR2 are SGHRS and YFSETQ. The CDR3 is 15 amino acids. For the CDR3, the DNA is TGCGCCAGCAGCTTGGAGGCTAGCGGGGGCCGCGAGCAGTACTTC. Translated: CASSLEASGGREQYF.

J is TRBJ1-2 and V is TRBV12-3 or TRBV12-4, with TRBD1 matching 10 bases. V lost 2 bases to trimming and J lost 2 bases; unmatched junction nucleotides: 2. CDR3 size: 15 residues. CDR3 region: CASSLMGQGNYGYTF. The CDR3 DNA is TGTGCCAGCAGTTTAATGGGACAGGGGAACTATGGCTACACCTTC.

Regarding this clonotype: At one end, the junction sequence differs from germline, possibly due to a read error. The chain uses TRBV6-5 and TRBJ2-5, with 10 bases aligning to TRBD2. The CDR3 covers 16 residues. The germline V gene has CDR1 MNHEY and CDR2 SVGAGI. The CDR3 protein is CVSSYSVGLAGVEQYF. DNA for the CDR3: TGTGTCAGCAGTTACTCCGTGGGCCTAGCGGGAGTTGAGCAGTACTTC.

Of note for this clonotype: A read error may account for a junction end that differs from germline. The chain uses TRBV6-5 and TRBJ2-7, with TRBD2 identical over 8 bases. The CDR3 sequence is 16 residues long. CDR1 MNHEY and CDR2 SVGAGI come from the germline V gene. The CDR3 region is CASSYSATSGSYEQYF. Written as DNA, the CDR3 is TGTGCCAGCAGTTACTCGGCCACTAGCGGATCCTACGAACAGTACTTC.